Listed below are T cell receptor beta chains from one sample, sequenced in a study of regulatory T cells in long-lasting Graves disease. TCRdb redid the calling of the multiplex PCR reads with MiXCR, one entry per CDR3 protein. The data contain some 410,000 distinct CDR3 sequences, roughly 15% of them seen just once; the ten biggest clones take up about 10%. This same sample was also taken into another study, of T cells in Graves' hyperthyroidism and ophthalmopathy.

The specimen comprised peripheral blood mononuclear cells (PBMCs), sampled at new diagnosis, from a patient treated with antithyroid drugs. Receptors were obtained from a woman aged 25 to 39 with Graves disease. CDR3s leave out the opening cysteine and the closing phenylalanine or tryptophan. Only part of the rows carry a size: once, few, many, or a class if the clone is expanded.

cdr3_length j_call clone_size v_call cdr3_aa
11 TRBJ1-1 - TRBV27 ASSLDRELDAF
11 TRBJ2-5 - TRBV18 ASSPGVFETQY
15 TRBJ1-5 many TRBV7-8 ASTDNRWRGYNQPQH
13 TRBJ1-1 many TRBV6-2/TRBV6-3 ASSPGPRNPPEAF
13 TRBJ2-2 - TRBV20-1 SARVRKLNTGELF
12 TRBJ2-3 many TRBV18 ASSPPLPSDTQY
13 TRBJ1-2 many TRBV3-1 ASSQDVYGRGSYT
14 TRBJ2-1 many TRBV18 ASSPRLREGHNEQF
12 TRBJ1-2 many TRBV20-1 SASPWGDGYGYT
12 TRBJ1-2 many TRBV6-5 ASSYFRTGYGYT
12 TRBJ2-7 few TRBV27 ASSSRDDSYEQY
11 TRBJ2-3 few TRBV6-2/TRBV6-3 AGSYSSGDTQY
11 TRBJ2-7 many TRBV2 ASNTRSEYEQY
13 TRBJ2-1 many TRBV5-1 ASSLAGNTYNEQF
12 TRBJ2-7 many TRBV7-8 ASSFTSGSYEQY